Following are 20 T cell receptor beta chains from one sample sequenced in a study of T cell responses to AZD1222 COVID-19 vaccine (TCRdb year 2021). The sample's time point label, in plain terms: baseline before first vaccination. Libraries were built with the immunoSEQ multiplex PCR assay. The table was pulled from immuneACCESS by TCRdb, which kept in-frame rearrangements only. Such tables lose some clones; where checked, under half of the loss comes from unresolved V genes, and the rest has no known cause. Here the sample has 90,000 to 110,000 clones; roughly nine tenths occur a single time. The leading ten clones occupy 4.5% to 5.5% of the sample. The sequenced sample was peripheral blood, obtained on day 0 of AZD1222 vaccination. The receptor set was obtained from an adult in good health.

A word on this clone: The junction departs from germline at one end; a sequencing error may be responsible. The V and J genes are TRBV27 and TRBJ2-2; D possibly corresponds to TRBD2 (5 bases). This CDR3 region has 15 residues. CDR1 and CDR2 (germline): MNHEY, SMNVEV (reference sequence). For the CDR3, the DNA is TGTGCCAGCAGTTTAGTGGGAGCGAAGACCGGGGAGCTGTTTTTT. It yields the protein CASSLVGAKTGELFF.

This chain uses TRBV23-1 with TRBJ2-7, with TRBD1 as a possible D gene (5 bases). TRBV23-1 is filed as an ORF, its function uncertain. This CDR3 has 12 residues. The germline V and J ends were trimmed by 11 bases and 3 bases, with 14 bases remaining between them. The CDR3 here is CAPPGRDYEQYF. The CDR3 DNA reads TGCGCCCCCCCCGGCAGGGACTACGAGCAGTACTTC.

The rearrangement links TRBV9 to TRBJ2-3; 9 positions match TRBD1. The J segment lost 6 bases and the V segment lost 0 bases, leaving 8 bases of the junction unmatched. This CDR3 has 16 residues. Germline lookup yields CDR1 SGDLS and CDR2 YYNGEE. CDR3 bases: TGTGCCAGCAGCGTAGAGAACTGGGGGACAGGGGATACGCAGTATTTT. Encoded protein: CASSVENWGTGDTQYF.

The gene calls are TRBV25-1 and TRBJ1-3; 7 bases agree with TRBD1. The CDR3 extends over 16 amino acids. J was trimmed by 3 bases and V by 5 bases; bases with no gene match: 10. Germline V gives CDR1 MGHDK, CDR2 SYGVNS. The CDR3 is CASSLGAGGGGNTIYF. CDR3 nucleotide sequence: TGTGCCAGCAGTTTAGGAGCAGGGGGAGGTGGAAACACCATATATTTT.

CDR3 DNA sequence: TGTGCCAGCAGCCAAGTCCTAAGAGCGCCCTATGGCTACACCTTC. It codes for CASSQVLRAPYGYTF. This rearrangement joins TRBV14 to TRBJ1-2, with D uncertain. Germline values: CDR1 SGHDN, CDR2 FVKESK. CDR3 length: 15 amino acids. Trimming stripped 1 base from V and 4 bases from J, with 13 bases between. Combining the CDR3 with reference TRBV14 and TRBJ1-2 gives the whole variable domain EAGVTQFPSHSVIEKGQTVTLRCDPISGHDNLYWYRRVMGKEIKFLLHFVKESKQDESGMPNNRFLAERTGGTYSTLKVQPAELEDSGVYFCASSQVLRAPYGYTFGSGTRLTVV.

The chain employs TRBV29-1 and TRBJ1-5; TRBD1 is a possible D gene (6 bases). Germline V gene lookup returns CDR1 SQVTM and CDR2 ANQGSEA. The CDR3 extends over 13 amino acids. V was clipped by 2 bases and J by 3 bases, with 8 bases between them. Here the CDR3 reads CSVEQGYNQPQHF. CDR3 bases: TGCAGCGTTGAACAGGGGTACAATCAGCCCCAGCATTTT.

CDR3 DNA sequence: TGTGCCAGCAGCTTTGGGGTTGTCTATGGCTACACCTTC. Amino acid sequence: CASSFGVVYGYTF. This chain uses TRBV7-9 with TRBJ1-2, with D hard to call. Germline V CDR1 and CDR2: SEHNR, FQNEAQ (reference sequence). The CDR3 contains 13 residues. V lost 3 bases and J 4 bases, leaving 9 bases between the germline ends.

The V and J genes are TRBV6-5 and TRBJ2-7; D might be TRBD1 or TRBD2, each matching 5 bases. The germline V gene has CDR1 MNHEY and CDR2 SVGAGI. The CDR3 is 14 residues long. Trimming stripped 9 bases from V and 1 base from J, with 16 bases between. CDR3 region: CASFARDVSYEQYF. The DNA for the CDR3 is TGTGCCAGTTTTGCCCGGGACGTATCCTACGAGCAGTACTTC.

This clone occurred once. The genes are TRBV6-2 or TRBV6-3 and TRBJ2-3; TRBD1 is a possible D gene (5 bases). Germline CDR1 and CDR2: MNHEY and SVGEGT. The CDR3 loop spans 14 amino acids. V was clipped by 6 bases and J by 8 bases, with 18 bases between them. CDR3 DNA: TGTGCCAGCAGCCCCCTCAGGGCGGACGGTACGCAGTATTTT. Translating gives CASSPLRADGTQYF.

The chain employs TRBV11-3 and TRBJ2-1, with D possibly TRBD2 on 5 matching bases. The germline V gene encodes CDR1 SGHNT and CDR2 YENEEA. The CDR3 has 12 amino acids. Trimming took off 1 base at V and 7 bases at J, with 5 bases between the two ends. The CDR3 reads CASSLAGNEQFF. The CDR3 nucleotides are TGTGCCAGCAGCTTAGCGGGAAATGAGCAGTTCTTC.

CDR3 in DNA: TGTGCCAGCTCACCTGGACAGGTTCGCAATCAGCCCCAGCATTTT. Translation: CASSPGQVRNQPQHF. The rearrangement uses TRBV18 and TRBJ1-5, with TRBD1 matching 7 bases. After removal of 3 bases from V and 2 bases from J, the junction contained 4 bases not matched to a gene. The germline V gene encodes CDR1 KGHSH and CDR2 LQKENI. CDR3 size: 15 residues.

The chain joins TRBV10-3 to TRBJ2-1; 7 bases are shared with TRBD2. The CDR3 extends over 15 amino acids. In germline, CDR1 is ENHRY, CDR2 SYGVKD. The V segment lost 3 bases and the J segment 12 bases; nucleotides outside the gene matches: 14. CDR3 sequence reads: CAISDVGGSVGGQFF. In DNA form, the CDR3 reads TGTGCCATCAGTGATGTTGGCGGGAGCGTAGGTGGGCAGTTCTTC.

The J gene is TRBJ1-6, the V gene TRBV28; D unclear. V was cut by 3 bases and J by 7 bases, with 22 bases left in between. Germline values: CDR1 MDHEN, CDR2 SYDVKM. There are 18 residues in the CDR3. The CDR3 spells CASSFYGYGVVKNSPLHF. Written as DNA, the CDR3 is TGTGCCAGCAGTTTCTATGGGTATGGGGTTGTGAAGAATTCACCCCTCCACTTT.

This clone has at least ten counts. V usage is TRBV28 and J usage is TRBJ2-7, with 10 positions matching TRBD1. V shed 6 bases and J 4 bases; nucleotides not matched to a gene: 3. The CDR3 extends over 13 amino acids. Germline CDR1 MDHEN, CDR2 SYDVKM. As DNA, the CDR3 is TGTGCCAGCAGCCCGGGACAGGGGTACGAGCAGTACTTC. Protein product: CASSPGQGYEQYF. The whole variable domain, remainder taken from reference TRBV28 and TRBJ2-7, is DVKVTQSSRYLVKRTGEKVFLECVQDMDHENMFWYRQDPGLGLRLIYFSYDVKMKEKGDIPEGYSVSREKKERFSLILESASTNQTSMYLCASSPGQGYEQYFGPGTRLTVT.

The rearrangement links TRBV7-9 to TRBJ1-1, with a weak D call TRBD1 (5 bases). Trimming shortened V by 3 bases and J by 8 bases, and 10 bases separated the two germline ends. Germline lookup yields CDR1 SEHNR and CDR2 FQNEAQ (reference sequence). This CDR3 is 12 amino acids long. The DNA of the CDR3 is TGTGCCAGCAGCTTGGACTGGGGGGAAGCTTTCTTT. Amino acids: CASSLDWGEAFF.

This clone occurred a few times. This chain uses TRBV5-5 with TRBJ1-2; 8 bases map to TRBD1. This CDR3 region has 13 residues. V was clipped by 4 bases and J by 10 bases; unmatched bases: 9. Germline-derived CDR1 and CDR2 are SGHKS and YYEKEE (reference sequence). CDR3 sequence reads: CASSPEGQVPYTF. In nucleotides, the CDR3 is TGTGCCAGCAGCCCGGAGGGACAGGTTCCCTACACCTTC.

The chain is built from TRBV10-1 and TRBJ1-1; 7 positions match TRBD1. Germline CDR1 and CDR2: WNHNN and SYGVQD (reference sequence). The ends lost 5 bases at V and 3 bases at J; junction bases unmatched: 6. CDR3 length equals 14 residues. The CDR3 loop reads CASSPDRLYTEAFF. The CDR3 region has the DNA TGCGCCAGCAGTCCGGACAGGCTCTACACTGAAGCTTTCTTT.

This chain links TRBV2 with TRBJ2-1; TRBD1 aligns across 10 bases. Germline CDR1 SNHLY, CDR2 FYNNEI. The length of the CDR3 is 14 residues. V dropped 5 bases and J dropped 14; count of bases not matched to a gene: 12. In DNA form, the CDR3 reads TGTGCCAGCAGTCAAACCGGGACAGGGGCGATGGAGTTCTTC. This gives the protein CASSQTGTGAMEFF.

This clone is a singleton in its sample. The chain employs TRBV28 and TRBJ2-1, with 9 bases matching TRBD1. The CDR3 is 14 amino acids. J gave up 4 bases and V 10 bases, and 8 bases lay outside the gene matches. The germline V gene encodes CDR1 MDHEN and CDR2 SYDVKM. The CDR3 nucleotides are TGTGCCATATCCACAGGGGGCTGGTACAATGAGCAGTTCTTC. Its protein product is CAISTGGWYNEQFF.

The chain employs TRBV27 and TRBJ1-5; D is possibly TRBD1 (6 bases). This CDR3 spans 15 amino acids. Per the germline V gene, CDR1 is MNHEY and CDR2 is SMNVEV (reference sequence). Trimming left V 1 base short and J 0 bases short, with 7 bases between. In nucleotides, the CDR3 is TGTGCCAGCAGTTTATTAGGGGGTAGCAATCAGCCCCAGCATTTT. It is translated as CASSLLGGSNQPQHF.